What follows describes a single T cell receptor beta chain. Data came from immunoSEQ multiplex PCR; TCRdb stores just in-frame clones and leaves some out. This sample has more than 550,000 clones, with under 95% found just once. The data stem from a study of shared clonotypes between healthy human individuals. CD45RO-negative CD8 cells positively selected for CCR7 made up the naive population, which excluded terminally differentiated effector memory CD45RA+ cells. The CDR3 has 13 amino acids. Per the germline V gene, CDR1 is MNHEY and CDR2 is SMNVEV (reference sequence). With 6 bases removed from V and 1 base from J, the gap between germline ends came to 9 bases.

The sequence derives from a man aged 25 to 40 in good health. The chain recombines TRBV27 with TRBJ1-1; D ambiguous. Specimen: naive CD8+ T cells sorted from blood. CDR3 DNA: TGTGCCAGCAGACCGATGAGGAACACTGAAGCTTTCTTT. It is translated as CASRPMRNTEAFF.